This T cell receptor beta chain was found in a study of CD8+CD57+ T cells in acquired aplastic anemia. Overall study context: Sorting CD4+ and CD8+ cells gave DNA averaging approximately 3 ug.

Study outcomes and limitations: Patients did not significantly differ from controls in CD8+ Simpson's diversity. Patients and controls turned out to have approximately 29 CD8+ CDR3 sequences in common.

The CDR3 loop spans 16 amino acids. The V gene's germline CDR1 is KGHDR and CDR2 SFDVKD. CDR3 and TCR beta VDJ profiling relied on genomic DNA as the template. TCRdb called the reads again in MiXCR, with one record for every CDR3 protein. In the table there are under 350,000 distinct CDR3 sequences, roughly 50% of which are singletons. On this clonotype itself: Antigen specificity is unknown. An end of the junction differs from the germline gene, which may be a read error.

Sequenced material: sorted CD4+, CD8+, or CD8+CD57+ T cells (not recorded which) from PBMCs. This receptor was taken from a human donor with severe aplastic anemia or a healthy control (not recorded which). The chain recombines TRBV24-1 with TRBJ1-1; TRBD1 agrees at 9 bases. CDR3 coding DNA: TGTGTCACCAGTGCGTATTCCGGGACAGGGTCTTCTGAAGCTTTCTTC. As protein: CVTSAYSGTGSSEAFF.